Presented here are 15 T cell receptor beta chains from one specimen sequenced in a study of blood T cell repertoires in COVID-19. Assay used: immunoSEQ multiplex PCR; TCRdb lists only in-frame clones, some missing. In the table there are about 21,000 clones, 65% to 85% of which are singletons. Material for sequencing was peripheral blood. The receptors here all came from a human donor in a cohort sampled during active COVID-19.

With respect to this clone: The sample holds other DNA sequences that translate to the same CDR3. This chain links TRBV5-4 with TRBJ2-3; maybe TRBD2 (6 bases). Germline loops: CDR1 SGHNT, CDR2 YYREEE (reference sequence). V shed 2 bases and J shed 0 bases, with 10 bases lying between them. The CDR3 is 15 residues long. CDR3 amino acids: CASSLGGVSTDTQYF. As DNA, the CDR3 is TGTGCCAGCAGCTTAGGCGGGGTTAGCACAGATACGCAGTATTTT.

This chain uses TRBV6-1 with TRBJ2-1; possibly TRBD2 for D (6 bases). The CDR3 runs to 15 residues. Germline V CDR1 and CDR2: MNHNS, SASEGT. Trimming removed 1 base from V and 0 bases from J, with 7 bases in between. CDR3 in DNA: TGTGCCAGCAGTGAAGAAGCGGGCTCCTACAATGAGCAGTTCTTC. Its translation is CASSEEAGSYNEQFF.

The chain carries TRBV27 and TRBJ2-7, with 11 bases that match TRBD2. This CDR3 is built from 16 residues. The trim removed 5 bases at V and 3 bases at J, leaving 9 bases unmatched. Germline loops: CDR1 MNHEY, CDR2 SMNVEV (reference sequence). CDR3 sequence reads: CASSPGLAGGVYEQYF. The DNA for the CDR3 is TGTGCCAGCAGTCCCGGGCTAGCGGGAGGTGTCTACGAGCAGTACTTC.

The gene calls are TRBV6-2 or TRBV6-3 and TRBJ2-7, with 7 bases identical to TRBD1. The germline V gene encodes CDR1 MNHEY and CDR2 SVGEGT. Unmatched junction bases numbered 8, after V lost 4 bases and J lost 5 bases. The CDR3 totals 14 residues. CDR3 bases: TGTGCCAGCAGTTCTGGACAGGCGAGCCACGAGCAGTACTTC. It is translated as CASSSGQASHEQYF.

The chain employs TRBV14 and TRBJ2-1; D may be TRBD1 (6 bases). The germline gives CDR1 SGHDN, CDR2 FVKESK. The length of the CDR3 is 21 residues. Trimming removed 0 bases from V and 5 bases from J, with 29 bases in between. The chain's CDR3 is CASSQETSFWGPRVRDNEQFF. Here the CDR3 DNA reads TGTGCCAGCAGCCAAGAAACGTCCTTCTGGGGGCCTAGAGTCCGAGACAATGAGCAGTTCTTC.

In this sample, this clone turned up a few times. The CDR3: CASKVAEFGDEQFF. As DNA, the CDR3 is TGTGCCAGTAAAGTAGCGGAATTTGGCGATGAGCAGTTCTTC. This sequence joins TRBV2 and TRBJ2-1, with a possible D match to TRBD2 (6 bases). Trimming removed 9 bases from V and 8 bases from J, with 20 bases in between. The CDR3 totals 14 residues. CDR1 SNHLY and CDR2 FYNNEI come from the germline V gene.

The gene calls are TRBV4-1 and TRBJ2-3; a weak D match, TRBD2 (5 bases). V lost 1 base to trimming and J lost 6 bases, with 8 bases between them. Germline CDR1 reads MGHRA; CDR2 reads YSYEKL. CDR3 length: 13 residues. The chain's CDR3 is CASSQGERDTQYF. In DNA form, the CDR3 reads TGCGCCAGCAGCCAAGGTGAGCGGGATACGCAGTATTTT.

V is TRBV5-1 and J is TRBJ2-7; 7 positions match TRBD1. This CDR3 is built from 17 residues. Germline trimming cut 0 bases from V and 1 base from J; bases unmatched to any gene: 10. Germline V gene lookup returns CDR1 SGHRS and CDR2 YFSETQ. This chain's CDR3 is CASSLAPTGANSYEQYF. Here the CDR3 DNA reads TGCGCCAGCAGCTTGGCCCCCACAGGGGCCAATTCCTACGAGCAGTACTTC.

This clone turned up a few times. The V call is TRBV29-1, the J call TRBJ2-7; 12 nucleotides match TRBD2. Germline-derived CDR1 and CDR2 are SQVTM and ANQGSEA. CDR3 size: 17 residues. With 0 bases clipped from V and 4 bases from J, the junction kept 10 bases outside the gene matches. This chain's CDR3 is CSVEDPSSGRASYEQYF. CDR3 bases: TGCAGCGTTGAAGATCCCTCTAGCGGGAGGGCCAGTTACGAGCAGTACTTC.

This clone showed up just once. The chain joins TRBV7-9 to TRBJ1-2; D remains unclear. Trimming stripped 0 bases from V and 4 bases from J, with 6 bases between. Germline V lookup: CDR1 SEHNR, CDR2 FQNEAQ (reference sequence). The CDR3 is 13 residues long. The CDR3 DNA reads TGTGCCAGCAGCTTAGCGGAGTTCTATGGCTACACCTTC. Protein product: CASSLAEFYGYTF.

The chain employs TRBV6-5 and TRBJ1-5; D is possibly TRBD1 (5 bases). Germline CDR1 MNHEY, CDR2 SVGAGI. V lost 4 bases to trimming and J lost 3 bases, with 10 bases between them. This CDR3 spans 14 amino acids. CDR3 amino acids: CASSWAGNNQPQHF. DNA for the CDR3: TGTGCCAGCAGTTGGGCAGGGAACAATCAGCCCCAGCATTTT.

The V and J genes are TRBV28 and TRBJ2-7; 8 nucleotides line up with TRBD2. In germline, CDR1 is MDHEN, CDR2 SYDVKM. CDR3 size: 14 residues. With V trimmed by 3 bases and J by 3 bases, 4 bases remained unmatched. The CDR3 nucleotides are TGTGCCAGCAGTTTGATGGCGGGAGGCTACGAGCAGTACTTC. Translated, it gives CASSLMAGGYEQYF.

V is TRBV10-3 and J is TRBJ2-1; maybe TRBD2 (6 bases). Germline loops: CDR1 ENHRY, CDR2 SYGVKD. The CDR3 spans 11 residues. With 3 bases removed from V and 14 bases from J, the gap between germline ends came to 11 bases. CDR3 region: CAISDGRREFF. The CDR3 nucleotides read TGTGCCATCAGTGACGGGAGAAGGGAGTTCTTC.

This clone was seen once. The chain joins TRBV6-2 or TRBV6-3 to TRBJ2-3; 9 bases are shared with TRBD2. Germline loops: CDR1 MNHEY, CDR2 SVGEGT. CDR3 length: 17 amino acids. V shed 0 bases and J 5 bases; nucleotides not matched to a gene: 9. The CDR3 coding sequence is TGTGCCAGCAGTTACTCGATAGCGGGGGCAACGGGAGATACGCAGTATTTT. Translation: CASSYSIAGATGDTQYF.

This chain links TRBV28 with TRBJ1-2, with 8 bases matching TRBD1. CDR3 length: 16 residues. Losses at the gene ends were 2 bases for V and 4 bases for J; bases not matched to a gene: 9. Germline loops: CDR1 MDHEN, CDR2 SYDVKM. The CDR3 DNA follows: TGTGCCAGCAGTTTAGAGGTGACAGGGGCCGTCTATGGCTACACCTTC. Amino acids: CASSLEVTGAVYGYTF.